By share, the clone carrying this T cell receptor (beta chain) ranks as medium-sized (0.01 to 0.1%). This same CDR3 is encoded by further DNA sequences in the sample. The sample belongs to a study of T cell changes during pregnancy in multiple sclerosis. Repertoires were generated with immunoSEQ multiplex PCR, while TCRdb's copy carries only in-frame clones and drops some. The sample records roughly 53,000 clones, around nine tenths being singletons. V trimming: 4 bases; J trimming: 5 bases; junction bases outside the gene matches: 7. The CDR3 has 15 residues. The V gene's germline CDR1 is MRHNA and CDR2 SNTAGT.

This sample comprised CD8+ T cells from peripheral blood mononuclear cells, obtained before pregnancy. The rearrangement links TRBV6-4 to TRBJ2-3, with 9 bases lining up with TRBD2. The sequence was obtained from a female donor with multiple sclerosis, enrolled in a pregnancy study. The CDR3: CASSAAGGQGDTQYF. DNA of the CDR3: TGTGCCAGCAGTGCCGCGGGGGGGCAGGGAGATACGCAGTATTTT.